This T cell receptor beta chain stems from a study of blood T cells in healthy people across ages. General study findings and limits: Naive and antigen-experienced cells could not be conclusively compared, given unsorted PBMCs.

As concerns this clonotype: As yet, its antigen is unknown.

Using a J-beta primer mix together with a sample-barcoded 5' primer, a second PCR was run for roughly 6 to 12 cycles. One entry per CDR3 protein, called by TCRdb with MiXCR from the 5' RACE reads. The sample consists of over 1,500,000 distinct CDR3 sequences, 30% to 40% of them appearing once. This TCR was sampled from a human donor in good health. Sequencing used blood.

The CDR3 DNA sequence: TGTGCCAGCAGTGAAACAGTATCAGCGGGTTTCTACAATGAGCAGTTCTTC. It translates to CASSETVSAGFYNEQFF. The chain couples TRBV6-1 to TRBJ2-1; maybe TRBD2 (6 bases). Germline V gives CDR1 MNHNS, CDR2 SASEGT. Trimming took off 2 bases at V and 3 bases at J, with 17 bases between the two ends. The CDR3 runs 17 residues.